Below are 22 T cell receptor beta chains sequenced from a single sample in a study of blood T cell repertoires in COVID-19. Sequencing used immunoSEQ multiplex PCR; TCRdb keeps in-frame clones, though not all of them. Found here are 140,000 to 150,000 clones, around 72% of them singletons; the top ten hold around 2.1%. Input material: peripheral blood. Source of these receptors: a woman aged 60-75 years with acute or convalescent COVID-19.

The rearrangement links TRBV27 to TRBJ2-1; possible D gene TRBD2, 5 bases. The CDR3 runs to 15 residues. CDR1 is MNHEY, CDR2 SMNVEV, per germline (reference sequence). Trimming removed 6 bases from V and 8 bases from J, with 20 bases in between. The CDR3 loop is CASRTVAGHWDEQFF. For the CDR3, the DNA is TGTGCCAGCAGGACGGTCGCGGGCCATTGGGATGAGCAGTTCTTC.

The chain couples TRBV28 to TRBJ2-7, with TRBD2 matching 8 bases. The CDR3 runs 14 residues. Germline V gives CDR1 MDHEN, CDR2 SYDVKM. V lost 8 bases, J lost 4 bases, and 10 bases stayed unmatched. The CDR3 is CASFGLAKGYEQYF. CDR3 sequence (DNA): TGTGCCAGCTTCGGACTAGCTAAAGGATACGAGCAGTACTTC.

The CDR3 region has the DNA TGCGCCAGCAGCCCTGGACAGGGGGGAGTAGAACTGTTTTTT. Its protein product is CASSPGQGGVELFF. The chain links TRBV5-1 to TRBJ1-4; 10 nucleotides agree with TRBD1. The ends lost 4 bases at V and 12 bases at J; junction bases unmatched: 9. This CDR3 region has 14 residues. Germline CDR1 is SGHRS and CDR2 is YFSETQ.

This clone was detected only once. The V and J genes are TRBV14 and TRBJ2-7; 8 positions match TRBD2. Germline V gene lookup returns CDR1 SGHDN and CDR2 FVKESK. The CDR3 runs to 14 residues. V shed 4 bases and J 2 bases; nucleotides not matched to a gene: 4. CDR3 bases: TGTGCCAGCAGCCCACCGGGACTAGCCTACGAGCAGTACTTC. It yields the protein CASSPPGLAYEQYF.

V is TRBV27 and J is TRBJ2-1; D unclear. The CDR3 has 17 amino acids. Germline CDR1 and CDR2: MNHEY and SMNVEV (reference sequence). Trimming removed 6 bases from V and 4 bases from J, with 22 bases in between. The CDR3 sequence: CASSIPRRQLKYNEQFF. In DNA form, the CDR3 reads TGTGCCAGCAGCATCCCCCGGCGGCAGCTTAAGTACAATGAGCAGTTCTTC.

The chain uses TRBV27 and TRBJ2-3; D might be TRBD1 (5 bases). The CDR3 sequence is 15 residues long. With 2 bases removed from V and 4 bases from J, the gap between germline ends came to 13 bases. CDR1 MNHEY and CDR2 SMNVEV come from the germline V gene (reference sequence). The CDR3 is CASSLVGRVADTQYF. The CDR3 DNA follows: TGTGCCAGCAGTTTAGTCGGCAGGGTTGCAGATACGCAGTATTTT.

This clone has just a few counts. This chain links TRBV30 with TRBJ2-1; 9 nucleotides agree with TRBD2. CDR1 and CDR2 (germline): GTSNPN, SVGIG (reference sequence). The V segment lost 5 bases and the J segment 4 bases; nucleotides outside the gene matches: 6. This CDR3 is built from 14 residues. The CDR3 loop is CAWSSGIGYNEQFF. The CDR3 nucleotides read TGTGCCTGGTCTAGCGGGATAGGGTACAATGAGCAGTTCTTC.

In DNA form, the CDR3 reads TGTGCCAGCAGCTTGCCGCACGGGGGAGAGACCCAGTACTTC. Protein sequence: CASSLPHGGETQYF. V is TRBV5-6 and J is TRBJ2-5; perhaps TRBD2 as D (6 bases). This CDR3 has 14 residues. Per the germline V gene, CDR1 is SGHDT and CDR2 is YYEEEE. Trimming stripped 1 base from V and 4 bases from J, with 11 bases between.

V is TRBV6-2 or TRBV6-3 and J is TRBJ1-2, with 9 bases identical to TRBD1. The CDR3 extends over 14 amino acids. Trimming at V came to 5 bases and at J to 3 bases, leaving 4 bases not matched to a gene. In germline, CDR1 is MNHEY, CDR2 SVGEGT. DNA for the CDR3: TGTGCCAGCAGTCAAGGACAGGGGTACTATGGCTACACCTTC. As protein: CASSQGQGYYGYTF.

This clone was recorded once. This chain joins TRBV5-4 and TRBJ1-6; maybe TRBD1 (6 bases). V was shortened by 3 bases and J by 8 bases, with 9 bases between the two germline ends. The CDR3 is made up of 13 amino acids. The V gene's germline CDR1 is SGHNT and CDR2 YYREEE (reference sequence). Here the CDR3 DNA reads TGTGCCAGCAGCTCAGCAGGGGATTCACCCCTCCACTTT. Amino acid sequence: CASSSAGDSPLHF.

The chain uses TRBV7-8 and TRBJ1-1; D remains unclear. V lost 5 bases and J 6 bases, leaving 13 bases between the germline ends. The length of the CDR3 is 13 residues. Germline V lookup: CDR1 SGHVS, CDR2 FQNEAQ. In DNA form, the CDR3 reads TGTGCCAGCAGCATAAACTCAGGCGCTGAAGCTTTCTTT. Encoded protein: CASSINSGAEAFF.

The chain is built from TRBV7-3 and TRBJ2-2; D uncertain. V lost 4 bases and J 5 bases, leaving 5 bases between the germline ends. The germline V gene encodes CDR1 SGHTA and CDR2 FQGTGA. The CDR3 is 12 residues long. The CDR3 protein is CASSSRTGELFF. For the CDR3, the DNA is TGTGCCAGCAGCTCTCGGACCGGGGAGCTGTTTTTT.

Relative to its sample, this clone is medium-sized. CDR3 nucleotides: TGTGCCAGCAGTCCTATTGTGGGACGACAGGAGAGCAAAGAGACCCAGTACTTC. Its protein is CASSPIVGRQESKETQYF. The V gene is TRBV27, the J gene TRBJ2-5; D is perhaps TRBD1 (6 bases). The V and J ends lost 5 bases and 3 bases respectively, with 25 bases between them. The CDR3 runs 18 residues. CDR1 and CDR2 (germline): MNHEY, SMNVEV (reference sequence).

J is TRBJ1-1 and V is TRBV12-5, with TRBD1 identical over 7 bases. Trimming at V came to 3 bases and at J to 1 base, leaving 2 bases not matched to a gene. The CDR3 totals 14 residues. CDR1 is LGHNT, CDR2 FRNRAP, per germline. CDR3 nucleotide sequence: TGTGCTAGTGGTTTAGGGGGCTCGAACACTGAAGCTTTCTTT. This sequence encodes CASGLGGSNTEAFF.

This clone was counted only a few times. This chain uses TRBV24-1 with TRBJ2-1; 12 nucleotides align to TRBD2. The CDR3 loop spans 16 amino acids. The germline gives CDR1 KGHDR, CDR2 SFDVKD. Trimming cost V 3 bases and J 12 bases; bases outside gene matches: 11. The DNA of the CDR3 is TGTGCCACCAGTGATGGGCGACTAGCGGGAGTAAGAGCGCAGTTCTTC. Amino acids: CATSDGRLAGVRAQFF.

The V and J genes are TRBV10-3 and TRBJ2-6; 9 positions match TRBD2. With V trimmed by 8 bases and J by 1 base, 6 bases remained unmatched. Germline CDR1 is ENHRY and CDR2 is SYGVKD. The CDR3 is 16 amino acids. CDR3 DNA sequence: TGTGCCATCGAAGCGGGAGGCCATTCTGGGGCCAACGTCCTGACTTTC. This encodes CAIEAGGHSGANVLTF.

V and J are TRBV29-1 and TRBJ1-3; D is unresolved. There are 13 residues in the CDR3. Germline V gene lookup returns CDR1 SQVTM and CDR2 ANQGSEA. The CDR3 DNA follows: TGCAGTGGCTCAGTTCTCTCTGGAAACACCATATATTTT. Its translation is CSGSVLSGNTIYF.

The chain joins TRBV6-4 to TRBJ1-5; possibly TRBD1 for D (5 bases). The germline V gene encodes CDR1 MRHNA and CDR2 SNTAGT. V was shortened by 3 bases and J by 6 bases, with 9 bases between the two germline ends. The CDR3 covers 13 residues. In nucleotides, the CDR3 is TGTGCCAGCAGTGAAGGGGCGCGTCAGCCCCAGCATTTT. The encoded protein is CASSEGARQPQHF.

The chain couples TRBV18 to TRBJ2-3; D might be TRBD2 (7 bases). Per the germline V gene, CDR1 is KGHSH and CDR2 is LQKENI. The ends were cut back, 2 bases at V and 2 bases at J, with 14 bases in the middle. This CDR3 is built from 16 residues. CDR3 nucleotides: TGTGCCAGCTCACCATGGTCTGCGGGGGCCACAGATACGCAGTATTTT. Translation gives CASSPWSAGATDTQYF.

CDR3 sequence reads: CASSQTRGGNQPQHF. DNA of the CDR3: TGTGCCAGCAGCCAGACGAGGGGGGGTAATCAGCCCCAGCATTTT. The gene calls are TRBV28 and TRBJ1-5; tentatively, D is TRBD1 (6 bases). The V and J ends lost 6 bases and 4 bases respectively, with 16 bases between them. The CDR3 loop spans 15 amino acids. CDR1 is MDHEN, CDR2 SYDVKM, per germline.

The chain couples TRBV15 to TRBJ2-7, with 10 bases aligning to TRBD2. J was trimmed by 7 bases and V by 1 base; bases with no gene match: 10. There are 16 residues in the CDR3. Germline CDR1 LNHNV, CDR2 YYDKDF (reference sequence). The CDR3 DNA reads as TGTGCCACCAGCAGAGGGACTAGCGGTGACCTGGGAGAGCAGTACTTC. Translation: CATSRGTSGDLGEQYF.

Here the CDR3 DNA reads TGTGCCAGCAGTTATTATGGGGCCAACGTCCTGACTTTC. Protein: CASSYYGANVLTF. The V gene is TRBV6-6, the J gene TRBJ2-6, with D unresolved. The V end was cut by 3 bases, the J end by 3 bases, with 3 bases between. The CDR3 covers 13 residues. Germline CDR1 is MNHNY and CDR2 is SVGAGI (reference sequence).